These 2 T cell receptor beta chains originate from one sample sequenced in a study of Ad26.COV2.S vaccination and SARS-CoV-2 variants. Treatment described: over 15 received Ad26.COV2.S at low or high dose, single or two shots; about 5 received placebo; per-sample allocation not given. All samples were drawn on day 63, counting from the first vaccine or placebo injection. Assay: immunoSEQ multiplex PCR; the TCRdb copy retains only in-frame clones and omits some. The table has around 380,000 clones, about nine tenths seen once. The material sequenced was peripheral blood, taken in a trial of Ad26.COV2.S vaccine versus placebo. Every receptor here comes from a person aged 18-60 years who received the Ad26.COV2.S COVID-19 vaccine or a placebo.

V usage is TRBV5-4 and J usage is TRBJ2-2; weak D call: TRBD2 (6 bases). Germline loops: CDR1 SGHNT, CDR2 YYREEE (reference sequence). V was pared by 4 bases and J by 5 bases, with 12 bases between. CDR3 size: 14 residues. The CDR3 reads CASSPTSQTGELFF. CDR3 nucleotide sequence: TGTGCCAGCAGCCCGACTAGTCAGACCGGGGAGCTGTTTTTT.

The chain combines TRBV10-1 with TRBJ2-7; the D gene is possibly TRBD2 (5 bases). This CDR3 is 14 amino acids long. Germline V gene data show CDR1 as WNHNN and CDR2 as SYGVQD (reference sequence). V was pared by 6 bases and J by 7 bases, with 19 bases between. Here the CDR3 reads CASSRDQSLLEQYF. The CDR3 bases are TGCGCCAGCAGCCGGGATCAGTCATTATTAGAGCAGTACTTC.